This section outlines one TCR beta chain sequence together with its context. Its matching antigen is unknown. This sample was included in a study of T-cell reconstitution after alpha-beta-depleted transplantation in children. Whole-study findings and limits: Fresh T-cell production supplied most of the T-cell counts and diversity seen one year after transplant. After transplant, high TCRbeta diversity at day 60 in some patients arose from surviving recipient T cells and thymic progenitors. Roughly two months post-transplant, alpha-beta T cells reportedly originated from several hundred graft clones that had expanded.

Trimming removed 6 bases from V and 3 bases from J, with 21 bases in between. The CDR3 extends over 15 amino acids. The V gene's germline CDR1 is DFQATT and CDR2 SNEGSKA (reference sequence). This sample's TCRbeta library carried unique molecular identifier barcodes. TCRdb recomputed calls from the PCR reads with MiXCR, one row per CDR3 protein. The sample lists about 580,000 distinct CDR3 sequences; roughly 24% were seen once. This specimen was PBMCs, mostly from graft donor cells, taken 360 days after TCRalphabeta/CD19-depleted stem cell transplant. The genes are TRBV20-1 and TRBJ2-7; possible D gene TRBD1, 6 bases. The clonotype comes from a boy under three years old who had a stem cell transplant for acute myeloid leukemia, so the T cells may come from the graft donor. The CDR3 DNA follows: TGCAGTGCCCCCACCCCAGGGGCCCGCGGCTACGAGCAGTACTTC. It specifies CSAPTPGARGYEQYF.